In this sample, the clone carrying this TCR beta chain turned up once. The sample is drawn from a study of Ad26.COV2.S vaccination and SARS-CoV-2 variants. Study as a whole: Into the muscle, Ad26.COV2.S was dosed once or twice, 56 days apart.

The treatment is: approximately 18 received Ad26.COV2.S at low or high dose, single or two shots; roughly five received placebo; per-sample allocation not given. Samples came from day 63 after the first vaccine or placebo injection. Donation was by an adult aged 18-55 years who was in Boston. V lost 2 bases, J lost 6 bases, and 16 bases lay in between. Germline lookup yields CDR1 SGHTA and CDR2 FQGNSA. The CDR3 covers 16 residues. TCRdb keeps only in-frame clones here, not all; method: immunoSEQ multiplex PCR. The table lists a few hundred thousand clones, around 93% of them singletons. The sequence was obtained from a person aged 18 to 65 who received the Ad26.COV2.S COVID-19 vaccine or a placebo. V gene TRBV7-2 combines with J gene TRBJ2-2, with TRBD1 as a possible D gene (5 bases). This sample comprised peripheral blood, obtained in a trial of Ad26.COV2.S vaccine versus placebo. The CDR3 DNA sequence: TGTGCCAGCAGCTTAAGCCAGGGCCTGTTTCCCGGGGAGCTGTTTTTT. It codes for CASSLSQGLFPGELFF.